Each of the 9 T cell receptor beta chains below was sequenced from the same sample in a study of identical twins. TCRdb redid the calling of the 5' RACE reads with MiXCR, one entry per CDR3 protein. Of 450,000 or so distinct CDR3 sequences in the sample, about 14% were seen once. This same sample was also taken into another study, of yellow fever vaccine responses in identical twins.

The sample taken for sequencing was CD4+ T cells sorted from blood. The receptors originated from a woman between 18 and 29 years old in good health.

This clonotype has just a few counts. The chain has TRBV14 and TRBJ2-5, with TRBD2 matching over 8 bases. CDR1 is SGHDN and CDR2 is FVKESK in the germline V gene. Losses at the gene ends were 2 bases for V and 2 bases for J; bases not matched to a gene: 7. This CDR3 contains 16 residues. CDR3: CASSQSGTRRQETQYF. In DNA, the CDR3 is TGTGCCAGCAGCCAATCCGGGACTAGAAGGCAAGAGACCCAGTACTTC.

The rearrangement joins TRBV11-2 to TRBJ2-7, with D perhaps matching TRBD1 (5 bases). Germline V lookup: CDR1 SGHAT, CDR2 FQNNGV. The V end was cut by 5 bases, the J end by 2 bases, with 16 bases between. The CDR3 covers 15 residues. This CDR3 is CASSPDRTPTYEQYF. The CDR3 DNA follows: TGTGCCAGCAGCCCAGACAGAACTCCAACCTACGAGCAGTACTTC.

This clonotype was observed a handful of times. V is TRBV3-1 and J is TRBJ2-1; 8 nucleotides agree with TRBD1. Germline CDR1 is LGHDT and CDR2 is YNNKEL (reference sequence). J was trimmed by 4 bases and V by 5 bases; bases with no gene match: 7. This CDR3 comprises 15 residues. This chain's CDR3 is CASSKGQGLYNEQFF. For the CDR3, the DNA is TGTGCCAGCAGCAAAGGACAGGGTTTGTACAATGAGCAGTTCTTC.

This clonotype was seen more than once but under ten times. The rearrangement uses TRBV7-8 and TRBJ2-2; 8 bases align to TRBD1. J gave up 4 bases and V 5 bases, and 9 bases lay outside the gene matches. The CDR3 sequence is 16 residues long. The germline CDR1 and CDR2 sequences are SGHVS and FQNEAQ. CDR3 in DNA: TGTGCCAGCAGCCGAGGGATCGGACAGGGCACCGGGGAGCTGTTTTTT. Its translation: CASSRGIGQGTGELFF.

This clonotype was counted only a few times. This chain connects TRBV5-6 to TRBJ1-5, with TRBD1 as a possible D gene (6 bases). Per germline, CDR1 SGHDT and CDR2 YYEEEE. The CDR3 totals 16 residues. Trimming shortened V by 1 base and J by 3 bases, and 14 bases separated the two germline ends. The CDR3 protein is CASSLLDGGVNQPQHF. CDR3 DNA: TGTGCCAGCAGCTTGTTAGACGGGGGCGTCAATCAGCCCCAGCATTTT.

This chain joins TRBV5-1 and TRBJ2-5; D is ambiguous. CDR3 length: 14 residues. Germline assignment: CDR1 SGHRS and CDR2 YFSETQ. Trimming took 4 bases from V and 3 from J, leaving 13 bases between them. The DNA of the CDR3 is TGCGCCAGCAGCCAGGCGGCAGCCAAAGAGACCCAGTACTTC. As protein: CASSQAAAKETQYF.

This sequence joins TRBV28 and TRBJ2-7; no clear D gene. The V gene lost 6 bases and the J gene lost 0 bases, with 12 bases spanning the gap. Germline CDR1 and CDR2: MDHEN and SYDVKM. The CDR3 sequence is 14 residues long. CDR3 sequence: CASSSPPGSYEQYF. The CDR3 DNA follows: TGTGCCAGCAGCTCTCCCCCCGGCTCCTACGAGCAGTACTTC.

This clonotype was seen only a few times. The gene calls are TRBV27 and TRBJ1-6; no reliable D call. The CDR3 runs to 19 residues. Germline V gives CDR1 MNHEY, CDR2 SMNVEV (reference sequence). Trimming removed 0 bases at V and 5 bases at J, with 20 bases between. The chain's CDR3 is CASSLSGQAARLNNSPLHF. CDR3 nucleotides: TGTGCCAGCAGTTTATCCGGGCAGGCCGCCCGACTCAATAATTCACCCCTCCACTTT.

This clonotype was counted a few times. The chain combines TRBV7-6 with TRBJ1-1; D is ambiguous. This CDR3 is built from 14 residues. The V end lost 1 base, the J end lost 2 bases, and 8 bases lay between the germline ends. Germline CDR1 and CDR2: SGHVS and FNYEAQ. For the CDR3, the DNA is TGTGCCAGCAGCTTAGGTATCCCAAACACTGAAGCTTTCTTT. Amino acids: CASSLGIPNTEAFF.